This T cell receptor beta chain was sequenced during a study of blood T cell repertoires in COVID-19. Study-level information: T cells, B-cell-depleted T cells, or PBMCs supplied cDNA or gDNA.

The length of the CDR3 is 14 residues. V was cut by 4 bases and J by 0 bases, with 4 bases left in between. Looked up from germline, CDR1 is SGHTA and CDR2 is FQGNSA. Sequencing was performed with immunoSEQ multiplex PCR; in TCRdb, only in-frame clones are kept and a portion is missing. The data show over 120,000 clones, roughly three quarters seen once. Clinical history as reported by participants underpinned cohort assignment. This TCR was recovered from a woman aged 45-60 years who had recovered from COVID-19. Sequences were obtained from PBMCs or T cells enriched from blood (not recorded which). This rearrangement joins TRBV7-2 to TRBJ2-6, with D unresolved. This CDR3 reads CASSSSSGANVLTF. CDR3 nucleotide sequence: TGTGCCAGCAGCTCCAGCTCTGGGGCCAACGTCCTGACTTTC.